Listed below are T cell receptor beta chains from one sample, sequenced in a study of blood T cell repertoires in COVID-19. Measured with immunoSEQ multiplex PCR; TCRdb has only the in-frame clones, and not every one. The sample lists about 330,000 clones, over 75% seen once, with roughly 5.2% in the top ten. Sample: PBMCs or T cells enriched from blood (not recorded which). The receptors were gathered from a woman aged 25 to 39 who had recovered from COVID-19. Each CDR3 is given without its conserved first and last residue. Not every row has a clone size; where given, it reads once, few, many or a size class.

V	size	CDR3
TRBV2	.	ASSEAIFQPQH
TRBV5-6	.	ASSLAGFSSPLH
TRBV5-1	.	ASSTGVSGNTIY
TRBV6-2/TRBV6-3	.	ASSWALRNGYT
TRBV9	once	ASSVLESAILNGYT
TRBV15	.	ATSRGTGLMNTEAF
TRBV18	.	ASSPREQGRSPLH
TRBV20-1	once	SATLTDTQY
TRBV19	.	ASSRDRGIWGYT
TRBV13	.	ASSNRENTEAF
TRBV28	.	ATGGGAGANYGYT
TRBV27	.	ASSRGEVRTYGYT
TRBV14	.	ASSHNTGTSIETQY
TRBV28	.	ASIGRGAPNYGYT